This section outlines one TCR beta chain sequence together with its context. The sample originates from a study of cytomegalovirus exposure and HLA in healthy donors. V was shortened by 5 bases and J by 8 bases, with 15 bases between the two germline ends. Germline lookup yields CDR1 LGHNT and CDR2 FRNRAP. The CDR3 contains 13 residues. The PCR employed 60 Vbeta primers together with 13 Jbeta primers. Some clones are missing from TCRdb's copy, which holds only in-frame ones; the method was immunoSEQ multiplex PCR. The table includes around 150,000 clones, roughly 80% detected once. The source material was PBMCs. The chain uses TRBV12-5 and TRBJ1-2; D gene unclear. This TCR came from a male donor in good health and CMV-seropositive. The CDR3 nucleotides are TGTGCTAGTGGTCACCCTCGCGGCGAGGGCTACACCTTC. Residues: CASGHPRGEGYTF.